This TCR beta chain was sequenced in a study of CD8 T cells in ankylosing spondylitis. Overall study results and limits: Reportedly, significant enrichment of disease-linked clones occurred in matched ankylosing spondylitis synovial fluid. The study identified a TCR beta motif of under ten highly homologous variants that appeared characteristic of ankylosing spondylitis blood. The authors found the disease-linked clones to be CD8+ and relatively rare in peripheral blood.

V was clipped by 5 bases and J by 7 bases, with 14 bases between them. In germline, CDR1 is KGHDR, CDR2 SFDVKD. The length of the CDR3 is 14 residues. Comments on this clonotype: Its antigen is unidentified.

Construction of TCR beta libraries was performed using quantitative 5'-RACE with molecular barcodes. In TCRdb, the 5' RACE reads were re-called with MiXCR into one record per CDR3 protein. The sample has some 300,000 distinct CDR3 sequences, about a fifth seen once. What was sequenced was blood, either unsorted or a sorted T cell fraction (not recorded which). This chain uses TRBV24-1 with TRBJ2-1; D ambiguous. The sequence was obtained from a female donor with ankylosing spondylitis or in good health (not recorded which). The CDR3 region has the DNA TGTGCCACCAGTGGTCCAGGTCCAGGTAATGAGCAGTTCTTC. This gives the protein CATSGPGPGNEQFF.